This T cell receptor (beta chain) was identified during a study of Graves' ophthalmopathy and Graves' hyperthyroidism. The CDR3 is 15 amino acids. Germline assignment: CDR1 SQVTM and CDR2 ANQGSEA. The J segment lost 0 bases and the V segment lost 4 bases, leaving 8 bases of the junction unmatched. This clonotype was picked up many times. RNA transcripts yielded amplified TCR beta CDR3 regions. First-round RT-PCR used HTBI primers; second-round multiplex PCR followed. TCRdb re-called the multiplex PCR reads with MiXCR, one entry per CDR3 protein. The table shows 350,000 to 400,000 distinct CDR3 sequences, with 15% to 17% occurring only once.

Input material: peripheral blood. The V gene is TRBV29-1, the J gene TRBJ1-1; 7 bases line up with TRBD1. The receptor was derived from a woman under 30 with stable Graves' hyperthyroidism. As DNA, the CDR3 is TGCAGCGTTGTTTCCTGGGACAGCTTGAACACTGAAGCTTTCTTT. Amino acids: CSVVSWDSLNTEAFF.